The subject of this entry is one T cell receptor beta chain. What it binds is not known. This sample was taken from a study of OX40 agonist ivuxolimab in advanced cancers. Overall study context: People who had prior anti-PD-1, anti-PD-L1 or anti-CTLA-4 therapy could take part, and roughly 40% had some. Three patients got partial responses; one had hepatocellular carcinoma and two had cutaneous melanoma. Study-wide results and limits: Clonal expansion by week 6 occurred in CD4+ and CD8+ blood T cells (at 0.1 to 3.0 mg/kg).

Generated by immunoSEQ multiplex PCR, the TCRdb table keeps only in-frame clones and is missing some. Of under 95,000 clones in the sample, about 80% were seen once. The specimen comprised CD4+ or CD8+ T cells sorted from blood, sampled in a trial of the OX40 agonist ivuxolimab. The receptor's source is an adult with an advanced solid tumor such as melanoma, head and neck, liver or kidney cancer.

The CDR3: CASSGPLTGVDGYTF. DNA for the CDR3: TGTGCCAGCAGCGGGCCCCTGACAGGGGTTGATGGCTACACCTTC. This rearrangement joins TRBV7-2 to TRBJ1-2; 8 nucleotides match TRBD1. Germline values: CDR1 SGHTA, CDR2 FQGNSA. J was trimmed by 6 bases and V by 5 bases; bases with no gene match: 11. The CDR3 is made up of 15 amino acids. The full variable domain, with the rest looked up from reference TRBV7-2 and TRBJ1-2, is GAGVSQSPSNKVTEKGKDVELRCDPISGHTALYWYRQSLGQGLEFLIYFQGNSAPDKSGLPSDRFSAERTGGSVSTLTIQRTQQEDSAVYLCASSGPLTGVDGYTFGSGTRLTVV.